The subject of this entry is one TCR beta chain. These data belong to a study of T cell responses to AZD1222 COVID-19 vaccine. The junction had 5 bases not matched to a gene; V was cut back by 5 bases and J by 7 bases. There are 15 residues in the CDR3. Germline V gene data show CDR1 as SGHTA and CDR2 as FQGNSA. Generated by immunoSEQ multiplex PCR, the TCRdb table keeps only in-frame clones and is missing some. The table shows around 270,000 clones, with about 94% occurring only once. The sequencing here drew on peripheral blood, taken 28 days after the second AZD1222 dose. This receptor was taken from an adult who received the AZD1222 COVID-19 vaccine. The chain employs TRBV7-2 and TRBJ1-6; TRBD1 aligns across 10 bases. This chain's CDR3 is CASSTGQGSNSPLHF. The CDR3 coding sequence is TGTGCCAGCAGCACGGGACAGGGGTCGAATTCACCCCTCCACTTT.